The sequence of this T cell receptor beta chain was determined in a study of shared T cell receptors in the human thymus. Clones were read by immunoSEQ multiplex PCR, and TCRdb kept only the in-frame ones, dropping some. Here the sample spans 640,000 or so clones, about 89% being singletons. Germline CDR1 SGHDT, CDR2 YYEEEE. This CDR3 comprises 15 residues. Trimming removed 0 bases from V and 2 bases from J, with 9 bases in between. These data are also associated with another study on human thymus T cells.

This receptor was taken from a boy under two years old with a congenital heart defect. What was sequenced was thymocytes. The chain uses TRBV5-6 and TRBJ2-1; D unresolved. The CDR3 sequence: CASSLGGRPYNEQFF. The CDR3 coding sequence is TGTGCCAGCAGCTTGGGCGGCAGACCCTACAATGAGCAGTTCTTC. The full variable domain, in which reference TRBV5-6 and TRBJ2-1 provide the parts outside the CDR3, is DAGVTQSPTHLIKTRGQQVTLRCSPKSGHDTVSWYQQALGQGPQFIFQYYEEEERQRGNFPDRFSGHQFPNYSSELNVNALLLGDSALYLCASSLGGRPYNEQFFGPGTRLTVL.